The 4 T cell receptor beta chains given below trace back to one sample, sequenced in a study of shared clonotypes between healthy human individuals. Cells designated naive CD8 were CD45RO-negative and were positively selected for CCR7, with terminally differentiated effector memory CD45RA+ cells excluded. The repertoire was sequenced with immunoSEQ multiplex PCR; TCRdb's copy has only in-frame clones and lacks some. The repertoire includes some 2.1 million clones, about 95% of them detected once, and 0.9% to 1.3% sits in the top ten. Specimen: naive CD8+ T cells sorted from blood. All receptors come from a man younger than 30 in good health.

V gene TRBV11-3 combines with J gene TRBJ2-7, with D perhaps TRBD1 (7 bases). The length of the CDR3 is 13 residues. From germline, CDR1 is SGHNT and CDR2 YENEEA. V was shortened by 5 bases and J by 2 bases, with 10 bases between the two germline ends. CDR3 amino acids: CASSARGAYEQYF. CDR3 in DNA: TGTGCCAGCAGCGCCAGGGGGGCCTACGAGCAGTACTTC.

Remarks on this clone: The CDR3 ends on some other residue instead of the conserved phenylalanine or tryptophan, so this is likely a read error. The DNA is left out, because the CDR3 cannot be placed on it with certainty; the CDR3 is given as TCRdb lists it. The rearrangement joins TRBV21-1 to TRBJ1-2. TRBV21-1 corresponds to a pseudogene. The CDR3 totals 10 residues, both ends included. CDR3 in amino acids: CASSKEDVGE.

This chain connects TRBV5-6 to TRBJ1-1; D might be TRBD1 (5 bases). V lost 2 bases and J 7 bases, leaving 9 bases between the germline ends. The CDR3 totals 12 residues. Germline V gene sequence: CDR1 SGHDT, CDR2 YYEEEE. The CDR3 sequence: CASSFDSFEAFF. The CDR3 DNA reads TGTGCCAGCAGCTTCGACAGTTTTGAAGCTTTCTTT.

For the CDR3, the DNA is TGCGCCAGCAGCTCGGGACTAGCGGGAGCCGACTACGAGCAGTACTTC. Its translation: CASSSGLAGADYEQYF. J is TRBJ2-7 and V is TRBV5-1; TRBD2 matches 14 bases. Germline CDR1 reads SGHRS; CDR2 reads YFSETQ. Unmatched junction bases numbered 5, after V lost 3 bases and J lost 3 bases. The CDR3 has 16 residues.